This T cell receptor beta chain was profiled in a study of T cells after yellow fever vaccination. The table lists this clonotype with many counts. One entry per CDR3 protein, called by TCRdb with MiXCR from the 5' RACE reads. The sample includes more than 90,000 distinct CDR3 sequences, 7.2% of them seen just once. This CDR3 is built from 16 residues. This sequence joins TRBV21-1 and TRBJ1-1. TRBV21-1 is a documented pseudogene. The sample was CD4+ T cells sorted from PBMCs, taken roughly 46 days after the first yellow fever vaccination. The receptor was isolated from a man between 18 and 29 years old who received the YFV17D yellow fever vaccine. The CDR3: CASSKPQGPSPGRAFF. As DNA, the CDR3 is TGTGCCAGCAGCAAACCCCAGGGCCCATCCCCCGGGAGGGCTTTCTTT.